The 13 T cell receptor beta chains below all came from one sample that was sequenced in a study of blood T cell repertoires in COVID-19. TCRdb keeps only in-frame clones here, not all; method: immunoSEQ multiplex PCR. This sample has some 200,000 clones, with more than 65% found just once. The source material was peripheral blood. The receptor source for this set is a woman aged 35 to 49 who had recovered from COVID-19.

V is TRBV27 and J is TRBJ1-2, with 9 bases that match TRBD1. Unmatched junction bases numbered 5, after V lost 3 bases and J lost 6 bases. The CDR3 contains 14 residues. Per the germline V gene, CDR1 is MNHEY and CDR2 is SMNVEV (reference sequence). CDR3 amino acids: CASSFWDRADGYTF. In nucleotides, the CDR3 is TGTGCCAGCAGTTTCTGGGACAGGGCTGATGGCTACACCTTC.

The chain is built from TRBV30 and TRBJ2-7; TRBD1 is a possible D gene (6 bases). CDR3 length: 12 amino acids. The V end was cut by 3 bases, the J end by 4 bases, with 10 bases between. Germline values: CDR1 GTSNPN, CDR2 SVGIG (reference sequence). In nucleotides, the CDR3 is TGTGCCTGGAGCAGGGGCCCGTACGAGCAGTACTTC. It codes for CAWSRGPYEQYF.

V is TRBV7-2 and J is TRBJ1-5, with D hard to call. The V and J ends lost 1 base and 3 bases respectively, with 10 bases between them. The CDR3 is 15 residues long. CDR1 is SGHTA and CDR2 is FQGNSA in the germline V gene. The DNA for the CDR3 is TGTGCCAGCAGCTTAGATTCCGGGGACAATCAGCCCCAGCATTTT. Translated: CASSLDSGDNQPQHF.

This sequence joins TRBV4-3 and TRBJ1-5, with D maybe TRBD1 (6 bases). Per the germline V gene, CDR1 is LGHNA and CDR2 is YSLEER. The V gene lost 5 bases and the J gene lost 7 bases, with 18 bases spanning the gap. The CDR3 contains 15 residues. CDR3 bases: TGCGCCAGCAGCACAGGGATTGCGACGGGCCAGCCCCAGCATTTT. It codes for CASSTGIATGQPQHF.

The V call is TRBV7-3, the J call TRBJ2-1, with no clear D. Germline assignment: CDR1 SGHTA and CDR2 FQGTGA. The CDR3 is 13 residues long. The V end was cut by 1 base, the J end by 15 bases, with 16 bases between. In DNA, the CDR3 is TGTGCCAGCAGCTTAAATTCAGATCTGCCTAGGTTCTTC. This translates into CASSLNSDLPRFF.

The rearrangement links TRBV6-2 or TRBV6-3 to TRBJ1-1, with TRBD1 as a possible D gene (5 bases). The germline V gene has CDR1 MNHEY and CDR2 SVGEGT. This CDR3 region has 14 residues. V gave up 0 bases and J gave up 4 bases, with 9 bases separating them. As DNA, the CDR3 is TGTGCCAGCAGTTACTCGGCAGGGCTCACTGAAGCTTTCTTT. It yields the protein CASSYSAGLTEAFF.

The chain links TRBV2 to TRBJ2-2, with 8 bases fitting TRBD2. After removal of 5 bases from V and 3 bases from J, the junction contained 8 bases not matched to a gene. Germline V gene sequence: CDR1 SNHLY, CDR2 FYNNEI. The CDR3 is 16 amino acids. The CDR3 coding sequence is TGTGCCAGCAGTAGTAGCGGGGCCACGGACACCGGGGAGCTGTTTTTT. It encodes CASSSSGATDTGELFF.

As regards this clone: At the DNA level, this CDR3 is encoded by other sequences in the same sample as well. V gene TRBV5-5 combines with J gene TRBJ2-3, with D tentatively TRBD1 (5 bases). V dropped 4 bases and J dropped 2 bases, with 11 bases sitting between them. The CDR3 totals 14 residues. In germline, CDR1 is SGHKS, CDR2 YYEKEE (reference sequence). For the CDR3, the DNA is TGTGCCAGCAGCCGTGACAGCTTCACAGATACGCAGTATTTT. Protein product: CASSRDSFTDTQYF.

The J gene is TRBJ1-1, the V gene TRBV7-3; D remains unclear. Between the trimmed V and J ends, which lost 0 bases and 0 bases, there was a span of 5 bases. CDR3 size: 14 residues. Germline V lookup: CDR1 SGHTA, CDR2 FQGTGA. The CDR3 nucleotides are TGTGCCAGCAGCTTAACGGAGATGAACACTGAAGCTTTCTTT. Its protein is CASSLTEMNTEAFF.

The chain uses TRBV18 and TRBJ2-2; perhaps TRBD2 as D (6 bases). V was pared by 0 bases and J by 0 bases, with 8 bases between. Germline V gives CDR1 KGHSH, CDR2 LQKENI. CDR3 length: 16 amino acids. CDR3: CASSPPGGPNTGELFF. CDR3 nucleotides: TGTGCCAGCTCACCACCGGGGGGACCGAACACCGGGGAGCTGTTTTTT.

This chain connects TRBV6-6 to TRBJ2-7; D is uncertain. The CDR3 totals 12 residues. Germline CDR1 and CDR2: MNHNY and SVGAGI (reference sequence). CDR3 sequence reads: CGASRSSYEQYF. CDR3 sequence (DNA): TGTGGTGCCAGCAGGTCTTCCTACGAGCAGTACTTC.

The V gene is TRBV4-3, the J gene TRBJ1-3; 7 bases are a match to TRBD1. In germline, CDR1 is LGHNA, CDR2 YSLEER. The length of the CDR3 is 16 residues. V gave up 3 bases and J gave up 0 bases; unmatched junction bases: 5. In DNA, the CDR3 is TGCGCCAGCAGCCATCAGTGGACAGGCTCTGGAAACACCATATATTTT. Encoded protein: CASSHQWTGSGNTIYF.

The chain has TRBV11-2 and TRBJ2-1; maybe TRBD2 (5 bases). This CDR3 has 15 amino acids. Looked up from germline, CDR1 is SGHAT and CDR2 is FQNNGV. V lost 5 bases and J lost 5, with 16 bases in between. CDR3 in DNA: TGTGCCAGCAGCACAGCTAGCTGGGAAAACAATGAGCAGTTCTTC. Translated: CASSTASWENNEQFF.